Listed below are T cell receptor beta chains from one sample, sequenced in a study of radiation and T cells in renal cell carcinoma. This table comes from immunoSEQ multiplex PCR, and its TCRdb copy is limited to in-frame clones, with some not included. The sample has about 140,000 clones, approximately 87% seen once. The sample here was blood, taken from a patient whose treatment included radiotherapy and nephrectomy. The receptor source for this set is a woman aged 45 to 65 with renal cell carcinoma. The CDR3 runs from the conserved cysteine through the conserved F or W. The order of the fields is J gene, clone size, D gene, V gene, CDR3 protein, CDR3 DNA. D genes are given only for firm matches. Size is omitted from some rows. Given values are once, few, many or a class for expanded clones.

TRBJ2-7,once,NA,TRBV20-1,CSASGYEQYF,TGCAGTGCTAGTGGCTACGAGCAGTACTTC
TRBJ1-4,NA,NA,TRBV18,CASSRERGAIEKLFF,TGTGCCAGCTCACGCGAAAGAGGGGCGATTGAAAAACTGTTTTTT
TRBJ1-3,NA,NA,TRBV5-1,CASSSNLSGNTIYF,TGCGCCAGCAGTTCTAACCTCTCTGGAAACACCATATATTTT
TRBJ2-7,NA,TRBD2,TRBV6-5,CASSPPGLAGSEQYF,TGTGCCAGCAGCCCCCCGGGACTAGCGGGTAGCGAGCAGTACTTC
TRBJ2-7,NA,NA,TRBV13,CASSLRVGEQYF,TGTGCCAGCAGCCTGAGGGTCGGGGAGCAGTACTTC
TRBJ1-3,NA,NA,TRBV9,CASSVEEGPVYGNTIYF,TGTGCCAGCAGCGTAGAAGAGGGACCGGTGTACGGAAACACCATATATTTT
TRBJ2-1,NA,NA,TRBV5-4,CASSPDRSSYNEQFF,TGTGCCAGCAGCCCAGACAGGAGCTCCTACAATGAGCAGTTCTTC
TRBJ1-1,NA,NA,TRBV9,CASSPQGPMNTEAFF,TGTGCCAGCAGCCCCCAGGGACCGATGAACACTGAAGCTTTCTTT
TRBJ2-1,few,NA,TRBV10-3,CAIRKDREQFF,TGTGCCATCAGGAAAGACAGGGAGCAGTTCTTC
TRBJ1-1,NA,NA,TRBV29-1,CSGREPDTEAFF,TGCAGCGGCCGAGAACCGGATACTGAAGCTTTCTTT
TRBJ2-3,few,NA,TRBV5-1,CASSLAGGTDTQYF,TGCGCCAGCAGCTTGGCCGGGGGCACAGATACGCAGTATTTT
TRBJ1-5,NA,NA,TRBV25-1,CASSAQGRGQPQHF,TGTGCCAGCAGTGCACAGGGTCGAGGACAGCCCCAGCATTTT
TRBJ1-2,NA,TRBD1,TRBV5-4,CASSLPGQGYRGYTF,TGTGCCAGCAGCTTACCGGGACAGGGTTATAGGGGCTACACCTTC
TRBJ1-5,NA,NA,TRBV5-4,CASRPTGRGNQPQHF,TGTGCCAGCAGACCGACGGGGCGGGGCAATCAGCCCCAGCATTTT
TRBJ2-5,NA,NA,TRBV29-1,CSVALWGSPKETQYF,TGCAGCGTTGCCCTATGGGGCAGTCCAAAAGAGACCCAGTACTTC
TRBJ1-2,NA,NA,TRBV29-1,CSVAQGTF,NA
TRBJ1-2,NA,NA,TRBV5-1,CASSLADGANYGYTF,TGCGCCAGCAGCTTGGCCGACGGAGCCAACTATGGCTACACCTTC
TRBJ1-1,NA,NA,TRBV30,CAWARTDGRTEAFF,TGTGCCTGGGCGAGGACTGATGGGAGGACTGAAGCTTTCTTT
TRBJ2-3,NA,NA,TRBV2,CASSEAPGYDTQYF,TGTGCCAGCAGTGAAGCCCCCGGATATGATACGCAGTATTTT
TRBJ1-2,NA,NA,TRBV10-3,CAINIRGDSNYGYTF,TGTGCCATCAATATACGAGGGGATTCTAACTATGGCTACACCTTC
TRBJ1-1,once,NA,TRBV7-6,CASSLELYTEAFF,TGTGCCAGCAGCTTAGAGCTTTACACTGAAGCTTTCTTT
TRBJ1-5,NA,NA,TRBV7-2,CASSFSVTNQPQHF,TGTGCCAGCAGCTTTTCGGTTACCAATCAGCCCCAGCATTTT
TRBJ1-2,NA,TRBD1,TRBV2,CASRDRIYGYTF,TGTGCCAGCCGGGACAGAATCTATGGCTACACCTTC
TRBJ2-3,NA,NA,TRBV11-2,CASSLGGAEDTQYF,TGTGCCAGCAGCTTAGGGGGGGCCGAAGATACGCAGTATTTT
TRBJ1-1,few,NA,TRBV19,CASSSTGNTEAFF,TGTGCCAGTAGTTCGACAGGGAACACTGAAGCTTTCTTT
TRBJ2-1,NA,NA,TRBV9,CASSVFVDNEQFF,TGTGCCAGCAGCGTGTTCGTCGACAATGAGCAGTTCTTC
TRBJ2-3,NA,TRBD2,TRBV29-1,CSVGVAGARTDTQYF,TGCAGCGTTGGTGTAGCGGGAGCCCGCACAGATACGCAGTATTTT
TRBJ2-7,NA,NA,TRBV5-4,CASSLAGEGSYEQYF,TGTGCCAGCAGCTTGGCGGGAGAGGGATCCTACGAGCAGTACTTC
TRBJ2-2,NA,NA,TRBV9,CASMREFAGELFF,TGTGCCAGCATGAGGGAATTTGCCGGGGAGCTGTTTTTT
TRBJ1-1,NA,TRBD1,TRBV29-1,CSGYRGLVAFF,TGCAGCGGGTACAGGGGGCTGGTAGCTTTCTTT
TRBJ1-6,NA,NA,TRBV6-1,CASSELAESYNSPLHF,TGTGCCAGCAGTGAACTGGCAGAAAGCTATAATTCACCCCTCCACTTT
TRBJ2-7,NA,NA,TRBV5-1,CASTVGQGVYEQYF,TGCGCCAGCACCGTGGGCCAAGGGGTCTACGAGCAGTACTTC
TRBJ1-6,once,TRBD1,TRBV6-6,CASSPDRGDSPLHF,TGTGCCAGCAGCCCTGACAGGGGAGATTCACCCCTCCACTTT
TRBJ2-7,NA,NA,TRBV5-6,CASSFADAYEQYF,TGTGCCAGCAGCTTTGCAGACGCCTACGAGCAGTACTTC
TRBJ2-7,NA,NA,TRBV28,CASSKQAYEQYF,TGTGCCAGCAGTAAACAGGCCTACGAGCAGTACTTC
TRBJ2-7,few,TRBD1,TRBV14,CASSRLTGGYEQYF,TGTGCCAGCAGCCGGTTGACAGGGGGATACGAGCAGTACTTC
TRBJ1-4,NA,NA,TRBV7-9,CASSWGPWGEKLFF,TGTGCCAGCAGCTGGGGACCGTGGGGGGAAAAACTGTTTTTT
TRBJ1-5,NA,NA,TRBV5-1,CASSPGGVSNQPQHF,TGCGCCAGCAGCCCCGGGGGGGTAAGCAATCAGCCCCAGCATTTT
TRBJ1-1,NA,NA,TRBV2,CASRKIDGAFF,TGTGCCAGCAGGAAGATTGACGGGGCTTTCTTT
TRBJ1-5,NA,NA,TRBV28,CASRRTGVSNQPQHF,TGTGCCAGCAGGCGGACGGGGGTTAGCAATCAGCCCCAGCATTTT
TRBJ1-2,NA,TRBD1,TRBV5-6,CASSRDRNYGYTF,TGTGCCAGCAGCCGGGACAGAAACTATGGCTACACCTTC
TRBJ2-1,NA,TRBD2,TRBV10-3,CAITRTSGENNEQFF,TGTGCCATCACTAGGACTAGCGGGGAGAACAATGAGCAGTTCTTC
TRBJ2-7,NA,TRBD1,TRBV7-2,CASSLRTGDEQYF,TGTGCCAGCAGCTTAAGGACAGGGGACGAGCAGTACTTC
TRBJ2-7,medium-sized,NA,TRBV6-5,CASSLLGWSSYEQYF,TGTGCCAGCAGTCTATTAGGCTGGAGCTCCTACGAGCAGTACTTC
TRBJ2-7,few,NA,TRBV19,CASSIDRDYQGYEQYF,TGTGCCAGTAGTATAGATCGTGACTACCAGGGCTACGAGCAGTACTTC
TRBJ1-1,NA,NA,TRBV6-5,CASSLRDLNTEAFF,TGTGCCAGCAGCCTCAGGGACTTGAACACTGAAGCTTTCTTT
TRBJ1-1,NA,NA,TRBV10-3,CAISEAGWNTEAFF,TGTGCCATCAGTGAGGCGGGTTGGAACACTGAAGCTTTCTTT
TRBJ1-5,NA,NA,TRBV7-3,CASSEWGGQPQHF,TGTGCCAGCTCCGAGTGGGGTGGACAGCCCCAGCATTTT
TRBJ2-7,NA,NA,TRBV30,CAWSVPRTVSYEQYF,TGTGCCTGGAGTGTACCCAGGACAGTCTCCTACGAGCAGTACTTC
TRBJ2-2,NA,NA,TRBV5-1,CASSLLTNTGELFF,TGCGCCAGCAGCTTGCTCACGAACACCGGGGAGCTGTTTTTT